Sequencing of this TCR beta chain was carried out in a study of regulatory T cells in long-lasting Graves disease. About the research overall: Graves' patients who were just diagnosed had used antithyroid drugs for under 3 months.

Building the TCR beta libraries relied on iRepertoire HTBI primers, and CDR3 regions underwent Arm-PCR. TCRdb used MiXCR to reprocess the multiplex PCR reads, holding one entry per CDR3 protein. This table holds 450,000 to 650,000 distinct CDR3 sequences, about 16% found once. This clonotype has only a few counts. As to time point: newly diagnosed GD, antithyroid drugs for less than 3 months. PBMC-extracted RNA yielded the TCR library. CDR1 is DFQATT, CDR2 SNEGSKA, per germline (reference sequence). V lost 4 bases and J lost 9, with 18 bases in between. The CDR3 loop spans 13 amino acids. These data are also associated with another study on T cells in Graves' hyperthyroidism and ophthalmopathy. That work contributes: In the first-round RT-PCR of the TCR CDR3, the HTBI primer set was used. Most thyroid clonotypes expanded above 0.001 were also detected in blood. Ophthalmopathy onset followed model prediction by a median around 6.9 months.

The clonotype originates from a woman aged 35-65 years with Graves disease. This chain links TRBV20-1 with TRBJ1-2; D possibly corresponds to TRBD1 (6 bases). The source was peripheral blood mononuclear cells (PBMCs), collected at new diagnosis, from a patient treated with antithyroid drugs. The DNA of the CDR3 is TGCAGTGCTATGAGCGCGGTGGACAGCCGCTACACCTTC. Its protein product is CSAMSAVDSRYTF.